The 5 T cell receptor beta chains below were found in one sample sequenced in a study of T cell responses to AZD1222 COVID-19 vaccine (dated by TCRdb to the early 2020s). Receptor amplification or capture employed the immunoSEQ multiplex PCR assay. The table comes from immuneACCESS by way of TCRdb, which keeps in-frame sequences with V and J called. Part of the clones is missing from these tables; in studies checked, under half for an unresolved V gene and the rest for unknown reasons. The sample table shows 150,000 or so clones, and 90% to 95% are seen once. The biggest ten clones account for around 1.4% of the sample. The sample's time point label is to be understood as: baseline before first vaccination. The source was peripheral blood, collected on day 0 of AZD1222 vaccination. These receptors were obtained from an adult in good health.

The chain uses TRBV6-4 and TRBJ2-2, with TRBD1 as a possible D gene (6 bases). The germline V gene encodes CDR1 MRHNA and CDR2 SNTAGT. V dropped 4 bases and J dropped 6 bases, with 12 bases sitting between them. The CDR3 extends over 14 amino acids. CDR3 sequence reads: CASSAQTGPGELFF. In DNA form, the CDR3 reads TGTGCCAGCAGTGCCCAGACAGGTCCCGGGGAGCTGTTTTTT.

The chain is built from TRBV19 and TRBJ2-7, with D possibly matching TRBD2 (5 bases). Germline assignment: CDR1 LNHDA and CDR2 SQIVND (reference sequence). Trimming removed 3 bases from V and 1 base from J, with 10 bases in between. CDR3 length: 14 residues. The CDR3 region is CASSIGVGSYEQYF. CDR3 nucleotide sequence: TGTGCCAGTAGTATCGGGGTTGGGTCCTACGAGCAGTACTTC.

The chain has TRBV18 and TRBJ1-1; tentatively, D is TRBD1 (6 bases). The CDR3 covers 15 residues. V was shortened by 0 bases and J by 4 bases, with 12 bases between the two germline ends. CDR1 and CDR2 from the germline V gene are KGHSH and LQKENI. The CDR3 DNA reads as TGTGCCAGCTCACCACCGGCCAGGGGCGGCACTGAAGCTTTCTTT. Translated, it gives CASSPPARGGTEAFF.

The V and J genes are TRBV5-6 and TRBJ1-2, with D unresolved. The germline V gene has CDR1 SGHDT and CDR2 YYEEEE. V was cut by 1 base and J by 0 bases, with 13 bases left in between. The CDR3 is 16 amino acids. The CDR3 spells CASSLISRQANYGYTF. The DNA for the CDR3 is TGTGCCAGCAGCTTGATCTCCAGGCAAGCTAACTATGGCTACACCTTC.

The chain combines TRBV5-4 with TRBJ2-3; D may match TRBD1 or TRBD2 (5 bases each). CDR3 length: 15 residues. V was shortened by 0 bases and J by 3 bases, with 11 bases between the two germline ends. The germline gives CDR1 SGHNT, CDR2 YYREEE (reference sequence). CDR3: CASSLVGTATDTQYF. In nucleotides, the CDR3 is TGTGCCAGCAGCTTGGTCGGGACCGCAACAGATACGCAGTATTTT.